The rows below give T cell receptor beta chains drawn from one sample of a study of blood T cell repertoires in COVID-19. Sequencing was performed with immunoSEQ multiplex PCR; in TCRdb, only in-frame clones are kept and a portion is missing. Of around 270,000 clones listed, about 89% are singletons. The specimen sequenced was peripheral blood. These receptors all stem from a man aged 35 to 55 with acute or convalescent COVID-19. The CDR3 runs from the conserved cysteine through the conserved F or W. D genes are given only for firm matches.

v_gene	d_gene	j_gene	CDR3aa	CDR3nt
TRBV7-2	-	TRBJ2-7	CASSRLGSYEQYF	TGTGCCAGCAGCCGACTTGGCTCCTACGAGCAGTACTTC
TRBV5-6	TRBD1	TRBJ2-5	CASSSWDSQETQYF	TGTGCCAGCAGCTCCTGGGACAGCCAAGAGACCCAGTACTTC
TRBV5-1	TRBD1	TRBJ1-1	CASSPDRGMNTEAFF	TGCGCCAGCAGCCCTGACAGGGGGATGAACACTGAAGCTTTCTTT
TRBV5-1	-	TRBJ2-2	CASSFARGNTGELFF	TGCGCCAGCAGCTTCGCGCGGGGGAACACCGGGGAGCTGTTTTTT
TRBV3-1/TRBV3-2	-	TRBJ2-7	CASTSGGGGRNEQYF	TGTGCCAGCACCTCCGGGGGCGGGGGAAGGAACGAGCAGTACTTC
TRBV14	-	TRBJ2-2	CASSQFVTGELFF	TGTGCCAGCAGCCAGTTCGTGACCGGGGAGCTGTTTTTT
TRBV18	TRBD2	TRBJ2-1	CASSPPLLAGAYNEQFF	TGTGCCAGCTCACCACCCCTTTTAGCGGGGGCCTACAATGAGCAGTTCTTC
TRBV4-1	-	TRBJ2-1	CASSRGGLALLGNEQFF	TGCGCCAGCAGCCGGGGGGGGCTAGCCCTTCTTGGAAATGAGCAGTTCTTC
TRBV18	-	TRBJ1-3	CASSPQVAGDTIYF	TGTGCCAGCTCACCACAAGTCGCGGGTGACACCATATATTTT
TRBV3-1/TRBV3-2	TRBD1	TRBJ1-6	CASTGDRARSPLHF	TGTGCCAGCACGGGGGACAGGGCTCGTTCACCCCTCCACTTT
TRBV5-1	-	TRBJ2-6	CASSLDGSGANVLTF	TGCGCCAGCAGCTTGGACGGGTCTGGGGCCAACGTCCTGACTTTC
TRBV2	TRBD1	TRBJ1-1	CASSDNRGGTEAFF	TGTGCCAGCAGTGATAACAGGGGAGGCACTGAAGCTTTCTTT
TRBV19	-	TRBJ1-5	CASSISSNQPQHF	TGTGCCAGTAGTATTAGTAGTAATCAGCCCCAGCATTTT
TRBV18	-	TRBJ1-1	CASSPPKDGETEAFF	TGTGCCAGCTCACCACCTAAAGACGGGGAGACTGAAGCTTTCTTT
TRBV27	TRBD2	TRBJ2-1	CASSLGLAGVGEQFF	TGTGCCAGCAGTTTAGGACTAGCGGGGGTTGGTGAGCAGTTCTTC
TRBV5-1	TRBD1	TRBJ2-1	CASSSLGDRRSSYNEQFF	TGCGCCAGCAGCTCGCTGGGGGACAGGAGGAGCTCCTACAATGAGCAGTTCTTC
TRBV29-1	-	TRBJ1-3	CSVFPAPGGGNTIYF	TGCAGCGTTTTTCCCGCCCCAGGTGGTGGAAACACCATATATTTT
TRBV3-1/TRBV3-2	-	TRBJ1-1	CASSPRNSQGATEAFF	TGTGCCAGCAGCCCCAGGAACTCACAGGGTGCCACTGAAGCTTTCTTT
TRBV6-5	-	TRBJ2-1	CASSYAPWMGEQFF	TGTGCCAGCAGTTACGCCCCTTGGATGGGCGAGCAGTTCTTC
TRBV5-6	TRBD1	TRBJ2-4	CASSLQGELGNIQYF	TGTGCCAGCAGCTTACAGGGGGAGTTGGGAAACATTCAGTACTTC
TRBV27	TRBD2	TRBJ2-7	CASSWAGAGEQYF	TGTGCCAGCAGTTGGGCGGGAGCGGGCGAGCAGTACTTC
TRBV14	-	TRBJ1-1	CASSQGALAEAFF	TGTGCCAGCAGCCAGGGGGCTCTTGCTGAAGCTTTCTTT
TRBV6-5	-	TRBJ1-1	CASSYEGRWMSTEAFF	TGTGCCAGCAGTTATGAGGGTCGATGGATGAGCACTGAAGCTTTCTTT
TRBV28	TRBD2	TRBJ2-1	CASSLTSGGVNEQFF	TGTGCCAGCAGTTTGACTAGCGGGGGAGTCAATGAGCAGTTCTTC